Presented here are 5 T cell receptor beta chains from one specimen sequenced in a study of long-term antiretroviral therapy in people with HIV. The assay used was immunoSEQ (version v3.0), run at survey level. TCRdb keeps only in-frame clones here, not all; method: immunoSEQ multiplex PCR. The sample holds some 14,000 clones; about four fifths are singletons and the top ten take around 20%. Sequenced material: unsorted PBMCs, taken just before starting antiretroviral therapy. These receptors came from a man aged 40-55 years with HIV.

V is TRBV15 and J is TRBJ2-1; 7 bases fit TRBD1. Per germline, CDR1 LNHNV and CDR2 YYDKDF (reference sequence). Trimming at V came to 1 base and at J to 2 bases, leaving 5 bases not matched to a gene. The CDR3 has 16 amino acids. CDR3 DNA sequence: TGTGCCACCAGCAGAGGTTGGGACAGTACCTACAATGAGCAGTTCTTC. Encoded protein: CATSRGWDSTYNEQFF.

The chain's CDR3 is CASSQEAGGTYNEQFF. CDR3 coding DNA: TGCGCCAGCAGCCAAGAGGCGGGAGGAACCTACAATGAGCAGTTCTTC. V gene TRBV4-1 combines with J gene TRBJ2-1, with 8 bases matching TRBD2. Germline V gene data show CDR1 as MGHRA and CDR2 as YSYEKL. The CDR3 sequence is 16 residues long. J gave up 2 bases and V 0 bases, and 3 bases lay outside the gene matches.

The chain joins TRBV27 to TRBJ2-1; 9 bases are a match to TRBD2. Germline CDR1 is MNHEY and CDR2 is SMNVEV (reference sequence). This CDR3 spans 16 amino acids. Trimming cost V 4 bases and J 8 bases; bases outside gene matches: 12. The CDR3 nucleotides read TGTGCCAGCAGTTCGCAAGTGGCGGGAGGGCCACATGAGCAGTTCTTC. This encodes CASSSQVAGGPHEQFF.

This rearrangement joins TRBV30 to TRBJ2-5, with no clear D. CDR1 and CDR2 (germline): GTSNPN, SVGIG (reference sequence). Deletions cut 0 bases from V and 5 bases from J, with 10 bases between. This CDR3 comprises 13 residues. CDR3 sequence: CAWSVWGRETQYF. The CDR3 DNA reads TGTGCCTGGAGTGTATGGGGTAGGGAGACCCAGTACTTC.

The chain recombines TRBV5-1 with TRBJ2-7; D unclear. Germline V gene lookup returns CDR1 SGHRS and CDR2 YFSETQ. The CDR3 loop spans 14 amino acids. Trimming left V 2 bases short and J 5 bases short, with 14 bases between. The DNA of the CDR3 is TGCGCCAGCAGCTTCACCCAGCCGACCCACGAGCAGTACTTC. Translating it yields CASSFTQPTHEQYF. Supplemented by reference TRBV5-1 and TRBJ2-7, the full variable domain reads KAGVTQTPRYLIKTRGQQVTLSCSPISGHRSVSWYQQTPGQGLQFLFEYFSETQRNKGNFPGRFSGRQFSNSRSEMNVSTLELGDSALYLCASSFTQPTHEQYFGPGTRLTVT.